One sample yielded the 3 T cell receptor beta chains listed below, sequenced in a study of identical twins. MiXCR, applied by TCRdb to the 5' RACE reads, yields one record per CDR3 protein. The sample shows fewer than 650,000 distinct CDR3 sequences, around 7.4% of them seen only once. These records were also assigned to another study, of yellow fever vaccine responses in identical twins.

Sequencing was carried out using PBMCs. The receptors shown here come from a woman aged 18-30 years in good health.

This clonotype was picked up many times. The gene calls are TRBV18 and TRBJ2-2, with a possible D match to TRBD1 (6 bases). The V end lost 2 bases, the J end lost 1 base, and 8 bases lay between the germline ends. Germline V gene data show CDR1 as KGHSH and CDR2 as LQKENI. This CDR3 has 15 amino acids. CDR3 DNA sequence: TGTGCCAGCTCACCAGCAGGGGTGAACACCGGGGAGCTGTTTTTT. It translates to CASSPAGVNTGELFF.

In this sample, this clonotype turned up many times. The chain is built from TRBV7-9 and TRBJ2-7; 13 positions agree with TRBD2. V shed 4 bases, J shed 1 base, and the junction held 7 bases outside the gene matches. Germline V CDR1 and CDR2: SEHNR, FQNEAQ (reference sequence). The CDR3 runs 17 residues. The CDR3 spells CASSSPGLAGASYEQYF. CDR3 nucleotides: TGTGCCAGCAGCTCACCCGGACTAGCGGGAGCTTCCTACGAGCAGTACTTC.

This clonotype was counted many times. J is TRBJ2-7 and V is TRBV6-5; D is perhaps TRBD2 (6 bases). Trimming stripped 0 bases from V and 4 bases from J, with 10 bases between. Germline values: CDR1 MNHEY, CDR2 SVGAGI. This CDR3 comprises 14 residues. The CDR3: CASSYSGGKYEQYF. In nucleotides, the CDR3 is TGTGCCAGCAGTTACTCGGGGGGAAAGTACGAGCAGTACTTC.